This TCR beta chain appears in the sequencing data of a study of beta chain features in type 1 diabetes. Study background: There were 90 million to 110 million sorted cells examined across all samples. Study findings and constraints: Patients showed naive, central memory and Treg TCRB repertoires that appeared more similar than those of healthy donors. Among all four CD4+ subsets, Type 1 diabetes patients had TCRB CDR3s that were moderately but significantly shorter.

In total, each donor contributed a single heparinised blood draw that averaged around 100 mL. TCRB transcripts that were expressed got sequenced, as all of the isolated RNA had been reverse transcribed. Roughly 3.6 million reads, on average, came from each naive, central memory and regulatory T cell sample. Generated by immunoSEQ multiplex PCR, the TCRdb table keeps only in-frame clones and is missing some. The data contain more than 200,000 clones, approximately 16% of them seen just once; the ten biggest clones take up 0.065% to 0.1%. This clone was seen more than once but under ten times. Its antigen remains unknown. The germline V and J ends were trimmed by 6 bases and 2 bases, with 16 bases remaining between them. This CDR3 contains 15 residues. In germline, CDR1 is SGHTA, CDR2 FQGNSA.

This chain joins TRBV7-2 and TRBJ1-2; no reliable D call. The sequencing input was naive CD4+ T cells from blood. The TCR was taken from a man aged 25 to 45 with type 1 diabetes. CDR3 nucleotides: TGTGCCAGCAGTCGTCCTGGCGGCAGGAACTATGGCTACACCTTC. It translates to CASSRPGGRNYGYTF. Filled out from reference TRBV7-2 and TRBJ1-2, the complete variable domain reads GAGVSQSPSNKVTEKGKDVELRCDPISGHTALYWYRQSLGQGLEFLIYFQGNSAPDKSGLPSDRFSAERTGGSVSTLTIQRTQQEDSAVYLCASSRPGGRNYGYTFGSGTRLTVV.